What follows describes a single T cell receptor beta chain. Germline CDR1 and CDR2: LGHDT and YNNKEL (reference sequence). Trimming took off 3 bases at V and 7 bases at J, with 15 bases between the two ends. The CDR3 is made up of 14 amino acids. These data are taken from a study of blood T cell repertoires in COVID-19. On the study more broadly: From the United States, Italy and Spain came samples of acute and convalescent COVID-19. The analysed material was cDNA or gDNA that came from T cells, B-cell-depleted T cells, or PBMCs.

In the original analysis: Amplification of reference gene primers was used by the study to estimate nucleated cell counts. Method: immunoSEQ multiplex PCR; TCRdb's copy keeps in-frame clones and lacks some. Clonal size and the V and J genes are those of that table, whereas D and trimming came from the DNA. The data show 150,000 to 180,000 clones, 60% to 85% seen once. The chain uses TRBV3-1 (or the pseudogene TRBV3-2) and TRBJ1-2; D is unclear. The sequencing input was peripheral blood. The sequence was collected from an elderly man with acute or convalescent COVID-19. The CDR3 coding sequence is TGTGCCAGCAGCCAGTACGGGAGTCTGTCTGGCTACACCTTC. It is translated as CASSQYGSLSGYTF.